This T cell receptor beta chain was sequenced during a study of beta chain features in type 1 diabetes. Whole-study findings and limits: The naive, central memory and Treg TCRB repertoires showed an apparent similarity that was greater among patients than among healthy donors. Whether TCRB rearrangement is influenced by HLA type went unresolved here. Researchers report that Type 1 diabetes patients had moderately but significantly shorter TCRB CDR3s across all four CD4+ subsets.

Concerning this clone: The antigen remains unidentified.

The investigators reverse transcribed all of the isolated RNA, so they sequenced expressed TCRB transcripts. Generated by immunoSEQ multiplex PCR, the TCRdb table keeps only in-frame clones and is missing some. Among around 650,000 clones listed, under 15% were seen once. The germline V gene has CDR1 SGHNT and CDR2 YYREEE (reference sequence). CDR3 size: 14 residues. The V end lost 1 base, the J end lost 1 base, and 8 bases lay between the germline ends. Material for sequencing was naive CD4+ T cells from blood. V usage is TRBV5-4 and J usage is TRBJ1-2, with D perhaps matching TRBD1 (5 bases). This clonotype was obtained from a man aged 25-45 years with type 1 diabetes. In nucleotides, the CDR3 is TGTGCCAGCAGCTTGCAGCAGGGTAACTATGGCTACACCTTC. Encoded protein: CASSLQQGNYGYTF.